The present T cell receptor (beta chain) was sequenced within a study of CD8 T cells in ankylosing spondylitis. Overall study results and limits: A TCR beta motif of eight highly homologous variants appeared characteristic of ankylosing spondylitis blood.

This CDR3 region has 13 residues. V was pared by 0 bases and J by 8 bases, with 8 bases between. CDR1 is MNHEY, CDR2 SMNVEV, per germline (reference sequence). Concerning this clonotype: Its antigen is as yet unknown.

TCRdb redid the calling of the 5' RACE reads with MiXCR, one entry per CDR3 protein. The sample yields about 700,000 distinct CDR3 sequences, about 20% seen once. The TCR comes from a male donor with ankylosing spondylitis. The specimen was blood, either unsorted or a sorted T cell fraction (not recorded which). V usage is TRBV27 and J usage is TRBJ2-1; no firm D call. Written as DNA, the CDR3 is TGTGCCAGCAGTTTATCAGGGTTCTATGAGCAGTTCTTC. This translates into CASSLSGFYEQFF.